A selection of T cell receptor beta chains follows, all from one sample in a study of human T cells and chemical hapten exposure. TCRdb re-analysed the RACE reads in MiXCR, keeping a single row per CDR3 protein. The data show tens of thousands of distinct CDR3 sequences, with more than 9.5% seen just once and over 2% held by the top ten. Sequencing used whole blood, obtained in connection with sensitization to the hapten diphenylcyclopropenone (DPC). The origin of the receptors is a man aged 35 to 55 with alopecia areata. Some clones in this sample may be carry-over from other donors' samples. Both conserved end residues are part of each CDR3. Fields, in order: D gene, V gene, CDR3 protein. A D gene is named only where the DNA matches it firmly.

D: TRBD2; V: TRBV9; CDR3: CASSAGTGTSGGGGRYEQYF
D: -; V: TRBV7-9; CDR3: CASSLAEGGTDTQYF
D: -; V: TRBV7-9; CDR3: CASSPPEPNTEAFF
D: TRBD2; V: TRBV28; CDR3: CATFPFTSGRSKYEQYF
D: -; V: TRBV20-1; CDR3: CSARVNLDSRYIQYF
D: -; V: TRBV6-5; CDR3: CASRAGGSYEQYF
D: -; V: TRBV6-1; CDR3: CASRVSATDTQYF
D: -; V: TRBV7-6; CDR3: CASSFAATANTGELFF
D: -; V: TRBV19; CDR3: CASSIQGDSANSPLHF
D: -; V: TRBV2; CDR3: CASSKNRNSNQPQHF
D: -; V: TRBV2; CDR3: CASSGSFRAQYF
D: TRBD1; V: TRBV24-1; CDR3: CATSEKTGVGNQPQHF
D: -; V: TRBV28; CDR3: CASKARGDLEQYF
D: TRBD1; V: TRBV6-4; CDR3: CASSQTGVANEKLFF
D: TRBD1; V: TRBV29-1; CDR3: CSVASQGASNYGYTF
D: -; V: TRBV20-1; CDR3: CSARPRQAVETQYF
D: -; V: TRBV5-1; CDR3: CASRGGVGTGSEQYF
D: TRBD1; V: TRBV5-1; CDR3: CASSEQGGQPQHF
D: -; V: TRBV20-1; CDR3: CSATWTDLGTDTQYF
D: -; V: TRBV5-6; CDR3: CASSELSSGANVLTF
D: -; V: TRBV29-1; CDR3: CSASTVPMNTEAFF
D: TRBD1; V: TRBV19; CDR3: CASSIGGQGVTEAFF
D: -; V: TRBV5-4; CDR3: CASSPRPRGTDTQYF
D: -; V: TRBV10-3; CDR3: CAISGTSDNEQFF
D: TRBD1; V: TRBV12-3/TRBV12-4; CDR3: CASSPGQGYGYTF
D: TRBD2; V: TRBV28; CDR3: CATCLSGTNTGELFF
D: -; V: TRBV24-1; CDR3: CATSDLADSSYNEQFF
D: -; V: TRBV6-2/TRBV6-3; CDR3: CASSYGTGTFLNTEAFF
D: -; V: TRBV25-1; CDR3: CASSRLLYNEQFF
D: TRBD2; V: TRBV6-2/TRBV6-3; CDR3: CASSALGLAGGSSSYNEQFF
D: -; V: TRBV29-1; CDR3: CSVWGGQKNIQYF
D: -; V: TRBV28; CDR3: CASSLQAGGSPLHF
D: TRBD1; V: TRBV29-1; CDR3: CSTDRGMNTEAFF
D: TRBD1; V: TRBV30; CDR3: CAWGTGSGANVLTF
D: TRBD1; V: TRBV6-6; CDR3: CASSLTQGKFLSQHF
D: -; V: TRBV29-1; CDR3: CSVPTPGLGVTGELFF